This is a list of T cell receptor beta chains from one sample in a study of identical twins. TCRdb itself ran the 5' RACE reads through MiXCR, one entry per CDR3 protein. Found here are 690,000 or so distinct CDR3 sequences, around 8.3% of them singletons; the top ten hold more than 0.75%. These data also formed part of another study, on yellow fever vaccine responses in identical twins.

Source material: PBMCs. Every receptor here comes from a woman aged 18 to 35 in good health. CDR3s include the opening cysteine and the closing phenylalanine or tryptophan. The D gene is left open where the match is weak. A clone size is listed for some rows: how often the clone was seen (once, few, many), or a class if it is expanded.

D | J | V | size | DNA | CDR3
TRBD1 | TRBJ1-5 | TRBV2 | . | TGTGCCAGCAGTGCAGACAGGGTCGGGCAGCCCCAGCATTTT | CASSADRVGQPQHF
. | TRBJ2-7 | TRBV20-1 | . | TGCAGTGGGGGGGACAGCACCTCCTACGAGGTGTACTTC | CSGGDSTSYEVYF
. | TRBJ2-5 | TRBV19 | . | TGTGCCAGTATTGGGGCGGTGAGAGAGACCCAGTACTTC | CASIGAVRETQYF
. | TRBJ2-6 | TRBV28 | . | TGTGCCAGCAGTTTTAGGGCCTCTGGGGCCAACGTCCTGACTTTC | CASSFRASGANVLTF
. | TRBJ2-1 | TRBV12-3/TRBV12-4 | many | TGTGCCAGCAGTTTCCCCATGAGTGTGGATGAGCAGTTCTTC | CASSFPMSVDEQFF
TRBD2 | TRBJ2-3 | TRBV20-1 | few | TGCAGCCTAAGTAGCGGGGGGGGTTACACAGATACGCAGTATTTT | CSLSSGGGYTDTQYF
. | TRBJ1-2 | TRBV20-1 | few | TGCAGTGCTCGAAACAGGGTCAATGGCTACACCTTC | CSARNRVNGYTF
. | TRBJ2-3 | TRBV20-1 | few | TGCAGTGCTAGAGTGGGTGCGCAAACAGATACGCAGTATTTT | CSARVGAQTDTQYF
. | TRBJ2-3 | TRBV7-3 | . | TGTGCCAGCAGCTTAGAGGGGGGGCAGGCAGATACGCAGTATTTT | CASSLEGGQADTQYF
TRBD1 | TRBJ2-7 | TRBV12-3/TRBV12-4 | many | TGTGCCAGCAGTTTAGAGGGACAGTCCTACGAGCAGTACTTC | CASSLEGQSYEQYF
TRBD1 | TRBJ2-7 | TRBV7-2 | . | TGTGCCAGCAGCAAGTCCGGGACAGAAAAGACCTACGAGCAGTACTTC | CASSKSGTEKTYEQYF
TRBD1 | TRBJ2-1 | TRBV20-1 | . | TGCAGTGCTGGTAGGCGTGGGGACAGGATCTACAATGAGCAGTTCTTC | CSAGRRGDRIYNEQFF
. | TRBJ2-5 | TRBV3-1 | . | TGTGCCAGCAGCCAAGATGTGAGACAAGGCCCCCCAGAGACCCAGTACTTC | CASSQDVRQGPPETQYF
. | TRBJ2-2 | TRBV29-1 | few | TGCAGCGTCCACTTGGGGTCGGGGACCGGGGAGCTGTTTTTT | CSVHLGSGTGELFF
. | TRBJ2-1 | TRBV24-1 | few | TGTGCCACCATGGGGGAGAGGACCCATGAGCAGTTCTTC | CATMGERTHEQFF
. | TRBJ1-2 | TRBV11-2 | few | TGTGCCAGCAGCCCACGGACCGATTATGGCTACACCTTC | CASSPRTDYGYTF
. | TRBJ2-4 | TRBV28 | . | TGTGCCAGCAGTAACCTGGGTCTTATAGCCAAAAACATTCAGTACTTC | CASSNLGLIAKNIQYF
. | TRBJ2-7 | TRBV7-2 | . | TGTGCCAGCAGCCCGATAGTGGGGCTAGGCGAGCAGTACTTC | CASSPIVGLGEQYF
TRBD1 | TRBJ2-1 | TRBV10-3 | few | TGTGCCATCAAGGGGAGCGGGCAGGGGGCCAATGAGCAGTTCTTC | CAIKGSGQGANEQFF
TRBD1 | TRBJ2-7 | TRBV25-1 | few | TGTGCCAGCAGTGCATCACAGGGGGCCTACGAGCAGTACTTC | CASSASQGAYEQYF
TRBD2 | TRBJ2-2 | TRBV4-1 | . | TGCGCCAGCAGCCAAGATTCAGTCGCGGGGGGTGCGAACACCGGGGAGCTGTTTTTT | CASSQDSVAGGANTGELFF
. | TRBJ2-7 | TRBV13 | many | TGTGCCAGCAGCGCGGGACACAACTACGAGCAGTACTTC | CASSAGHNYEQYF
TRBD2 | TRBJ2-3 | TRBV12-3/TRBV12-4 | many | TGTGCCAGCAGTTTAGATCTAGCGGGAGATACGCAGTATTTT | CASSLDLAGDTQYF
. | TRBJ1-6 | TRBV7-9 | . | TGTGCCAGCAGCTCCCGCGTAGGGTTCAGCTCACCCCTCCACTTT | CASSSRVGFSSPLHF
TRBD2 | TRBJ2-3 | TRBV6-4 | many | TGTGCCAGCAGTGCTAGCGGGAGTATCACAGATACGCAGTATTTT | CASSASGSITDTQYF
TRBD1 | TRBJ2-1 | TRBV27 | few | TGTGCCAGCATGGCAGGGGGCGGCAATGAGCAGTTCTTC | CASMAGGGNEQFF
. | TRBJ2-3 | TRBV18 | many | TGTGCCAGCTCACTCAATTCCAATACGCAGTATTTT | CASSLNSNTQYF
. | TRBJ2-2 | TRBV15 | many | TGTGCCACCAGCAGAGATCGAGGCAGAACCGGGGAGCTGTTTTTT | CATSRDRGRTGELFF
. | TRBJ1-6 | TRBV7-2 | few | TGTGCCAGCAGCTTGGGGGGGGGAACGAATTCACCCCTCCACTTT | CASSLGGGTNSPLHF
. | TRBJ2-2 | TRBV24-1 | many | TGTGCCACCAGGACAGAGAACACCGGGGAGCTGTTTTTT | CATRTENTGELFF
TRBD1 | TRBJ2-3 | TRBV6-4 | many | TGTGCCAGCAGTGATAGGACAGGAGGCACAGATACGCAGTATTTT | CASSDRTGGTDTQYF
. | TRBJ2-7 | TRBV4-2 | . | TGTGCCAGCAGCCCCCACTCTGAGACCTACGAGCAGTACTTC | CASSPHSETYEQYF
TRBD1 | TRBJ2-1 | TRBV6-2/TRBV6-3 | few | TGTGCCAGCAGTTTATACAGGGGCTACTACAATGAGCAGTTCTTC | CASSLYRGYYNEQFF
. | TRBJ2-1 | TRBV10-3 | few | TGTGCCATCACGGAGAGTCTTTACAATGAGCAGTTCTTC | CAITESLYNEQFF
. | TRBJ2-1 | TRBV20-1 | . | TGCAGTGCTAGAGATCGGGTTACGGGGAAGTCCTACAATGAGCAGTTCTTC | CSARDRVTGKSYNEQFF
. | TRBJ2-7 | TRBV2 | few | TGTGCCAGCGGGGCCCTACCCTACGAGCAGTACTTC | CASGALPYEQYF
TRBD1 | TRBJ2-7 | TRBV29-1 | . | TGCAGCGTTGAAGATCCCCTTGTCCGCGAGGGGGCAAGCTCCTACGAGCAGTACTTC | CSVEDPLVREGASSYEQYF
. | TRBJ1-2 | TRBV12-3/TRBV12-4 | many | TGTGCCAGCAGTTTTCGGCAGGGTCTTCTAGACTATGGCTACACCTTC | CASSFRQGLLDYGYTF
. | TRBJ2-7 | TRBV20-1 | . | TGCAGTGCTAGATCCCGAGACAGGACCTACGAGCAGTACTTC | CSARSRDRTYEQYF
. | TRBJ2-7 | TRBV2 | . | TGTGCCAGCAGTGGTAGGCCCTACGACTACGAGCAGTACTTC | CASSGRPYDYEQYF
. | TRBJ2-1 | TRBV18 | many | TGTGCCAGCTCACCTCTCGATGAGCAGTTCTTC | CASSPLDEQFF
TRBD2 | TRBJ2-3 | TRBV2 | . | TGTGCCAGCAGCGATAGCGGGGGGGATACGCAGTATTTT | CASSDSGGDTQYF
. | TRBJ1-2 | TRBV7-9 | many | TGTGCCAGCAGCGTAGGACGGATTTCTAACTATGGCTACACCTTC | CASSVGRISNYGYTF
. | TRBJ2-7 | TRBV6-2/TRBV6-3 | few | TGTGCCAGCAGAAACAAGCTAAGCGTACCCCCCTACGAGCAGTACTTC | CASRNKLSVPPYEQYF
. | TRBJ1-3 | TRBV5-6 | many | TGTGCCAGCAGGCCCTCCTCTGGAAACACCATATATTTT | CASRPSSGNTIYF
. | TRBJ2-1 | TRBV29-1 | many | TGCAGCGTCTACGGGCCGGACAATGAGCAGTTCTTC | CSVYGPDNEQFF
TRBD1 | TRBJ1-1 | TRBV15 | few | TGTGCCACCAGGGTGGGACAGATGAACACTGAAGCTTTCTTT | CATRVGQMNTEAFF
. | TRBJ2-7 | TRBV21-1 | few | TGTGCCAGCAGCCGCCGGGACAGGGATGACGAGCAGTACTTC | CASSRRDRDDEQYF
. | TRBJ2-1 | TRBV2 | few | TGTGCCAGTCTCCGGGACACCTCCTACAATGAGCAGTTCTTC | CASLRDTSYNEQFF
TRBD2 | TRBJ2-5 | TRBV29-1 | . | TGCAGCGTTGCGGGCGGGGGGGCAGAGACCCAGTACTTC | CSVAGGGAETQYF
. | TRBJ2-6 | TRBV20-1 | few | TGCAGTGCTCCACAGGGAACCCCTGGGGCCAACGTCCTGACTTTC | CSAPQGTPGANVLTF
. | TRBJ1-1 | TRBV29-1 | few | TGCAGCGTAAGACGGGGCGGGAACACTGAAGCTTTCTTT | CSVRRGGNTEAFF
. | TRBJ2-1 | TRBV12-5 | few | TGTGCTAGTGGTTTGGGAAGTGATGAGCAGTTCTTC | CASGLGSDEQFF